This TCR beta chain is drawn from a study of metastatic and nonmetastatic thyroid tumors. This clone has a count of ten or more. TCRdb reanalyzed the PCR reads via MiXCR. The sample includes tens of thousands of clones, roughly 18% of them seen just once. This CDR3 contains 15 residues. The V gene lost 6 bases and the J gene lost 1 base, with 11 bases spanning the gap. In germline, CDR1 is SGHRS, CDR2 YFSETQ. There were no patients who had received any treatment before thyroid surgery. The TCR sequence derives from a male donor with papillary thyroid cancer or a benign thyroid nodule (not recorded which). Some clones in this sample may be carry-over from other donors' samples. The chain is built from TRBV5-1 and TRBJ2-6, with D possibly being TRBD2 (7 bases). The sequenced sample was adjacent normal tissue. The CDR3 loop is CASKQGGSGANVLTF. The CDR3 nucleotides read TGCGCCAGCAAACAGGGAGGGTCTGGGGCCAACGTCCTGACTTTC.